One and the same sample provided the 14 T cell receptor beta chains below, sequenced in a study of vaccination effects on CD4 cells after COVID-19. Measured with immunoSEQ multiplex PCR; TCRdb has only the in-frame clones, and not every one. The sample has 30,000 to 40,000 clones; approximately 69% are singletons. ViraFEST used viral peptide pools to expand antigen-specific CD4+ T cells before sequencing. After more than 8 days in culture, the CD4+ T cells were isolated. Two doses of BNT162b2 or mRNA-1273 vaccine were administered to participants. Antigen specificity for these receptors is unknown. The sample consisted of CD4+ T cells from PBMCs cultured with SARS-CoV-2 spike peptides, taken after COVID-19 vaccination. Receptor source: a human donor who received a COVID-19 vaccine.

The chain joins TRBV5-6 to TRBJ1-5; 8 bases are a match to TRBD1. CDR1 and CDR2 (germline): SGHDT, YYEEEE. The CDR3 is 14 residues long. The V segment lost 4 bases and the J segment 6 bases; nucleotides outside the gene matches: 6. CDR3 sequence: CASSATGVSQPQHF. Here the CDR3 DNA reads TGTGCCAGCAGCGCGACAGGGGTTAGTCAGCCCCAGCATTTT.

V and J are TRBV6-6 and TRBJ1-4; 7 bases line up with TRBD1. Germline V gene sequence: CDR1 MNHNY, CDR2 SVGAGI (reference sequence). This CDR3 has 14 residues. V dropped 6 bases and J dropped 4; count of bases not matched to a gene: 5. DNA of the CDR3: TGTGCCAGCAGCTCGGGACAGCTTAATGAAAAACTGTTTTTT. Its protein product is CASSSGQLNEKLFF.

The chain joins TRBV18 to TRBJ2-3, with unresolved D. The V gene lost 4 bases and the J gene lost 6 bases, with 11 bases spanning the gap. Germline-derived CDR1 and CDR2 are KGHSH and LQKENI. The CDR3 is 13 amino acids. The CDR3 protein is CASSLETWDTQYF. The CDR3 bases are TGTGCCAGCTCACTCGAAACTTGGGATACGCAGTATTTT.

The chain combines TRBV28 with TRBJ2-1, with TRBD2 identical over 16 bases. Per the germline V gene, CDR1 is MDHEN and CDR2 is SYDVKM. CDR3 length: 19 residues. V dropped 1 base and J dropped 9; count of bases not matched to a gene: 12. In DNA form, the CDR3 reads TGTGCCAGCAGTTTATTTTCCACCGGGACTAGCGGGAGGGGGGTTGAGCAGTTCTTC. It yields the protein CASSLFSTGTSGRGVEQFF.

The V call is TRBV11-3, the J call TRBJ2-2, with D perhaps matching TRBD1 (5 bases). The CDR3 totals 13 residues. Deletions cut 5 bases from V and 6 bases from J, with 10 bases between. From germline, CDR1 is SGHNT and CDR2 YENEEA. CDR3 loop: CASSTQGPGELFF. CDR3 DNA sequence: TGTGCCAGCAGCACGCAGGGCCCCGGGGAGCTGTTTTTT.

This clone was detected once. The V call is TRBV6-5, the J call TRBJ2-3; 10 bases agree with TRBD2. The CDR3 totals 15 residues. Germline CDR1 reads MNHEY; CDR2 reads SVGAGI. J gave up 2 bases and V 10 bases, and 9 bases lay outside the gene matches. CDR3 coding DNA: TGTGCCACGGCTAGCGGGGGAGCACTCACAGATACGCAGTATTTT. Protein product: CATASGGALTDTQYF.

This clone was found a few times. The chain joins TRBV2 to TRBJ2-6, with no clear D. CDR1 and CDR2 from the germline V gene are SNHLY and FYNNEI. V was trimmed by 4 bases and J by 3 bases, leaving 1 base between them. This CDR3 is 12 amino acids long. The DNA for the CDR3 is TGTGCCAGCAGTGTTGGGGCCAACGTCCTGACTTTC. Its translation is CASSVGANVLTF.

This sequence joins TRBV5-1 and TRBJ2-2; TRBD1 agrees at 11 bases. CDR1 is SGHRS and CDR2 is YFSETQ in the germline V gene. The CDR3 is made up of 15 amino acids. The junction had 2 bases not matched to a gene; V was cut back by 3 bases and J by 4 bases. This chain's CDR3 is CASSWGQGGTGELFF. The CDR3 DNA is TGCGCCAGCAGCTGGGGACAGGGGGGCACCGGGGAGCTGTTTTTT.

The chain recombines TRBV5-5 with TRBJ1-5; the D is unclear. Germline V gene lookup returns CDR1 SGHKS and CDR2 YYEKEE (reference sequence). CDR3 length: 13 residues. The V end was cut by 4 bases, the J end by 5 bases, with 10 bases between. CDR3 bases: TGTGCCAGCAGCCCAAGATTGGATCAGCCCCAGCATTTT. This encodes CASSPRLDQPQHF.

This chain uses TRBV25-1 with TRBJ1-4, with 8 bases identical to TRBD1. The germline gives CDR1 MGHDK, CDR2 SYGVNS. The V segment lost 2 bases and the J segment 8 bases; nucleotides outside the gene matches: 4. The CDR3 length is 14 residues. CDR3 coding DNA: TGTGCCAGCAGTGAAACAGGGGGAGGCGAAAAACTGTTTTTT. Its translation: CASSETGGGEKLFF.

This clone is classed as large. This chain connects TRBV6-2 or TRBV6-3 to TRBJ2-3; weak D call: TRBD2 (5 bases). With 3 bases removed from V and 8 bases from J, the gap between germline ends came to 27 bases. Germline V gene sequence: CDR1 MNHEY, CDR2 SVGEGT. The CDR3 totals 18 residues. The CDR3 spells CASSYFRRLTIGSGTQYF. The CDR3 nucleotides are TGTGCCAGCAGTTATTTTCGGCGGCTGACTATCGGATCCGGTACGCAGTATTTT.

The chain couples TRBV3-1 (or the pseudogene TRBV3-2) to TRBJ2-7; TRBD2 matches at 7 bases. The trim removed 1 base at V and 3 bases at J, leaving 6 bases unmatched. Germline assignment: CDR1 LGHDT and CDR2 YNNKEL (reference sequence). This CDR3 is built from 15 residues. CDR3 residues: CASSQGQGLGYEQYF. The CDR3 DNA reads as TGTGCCAGCAGCCAAGGTCAAGGACTAGGCTACGAGCAGTACTTC.

The chain couples TRBV27 to TRBJ2-7; TRBD2 agrees at 11 bases. This CDR3 has 14 residues. Germline V gene sequence: CDR1 MNHEY, CDR2 SMNVEV (reference sequence). V was clipped by 7 bases and J by 2 bases; unmatched bases: 4. This chain's CDR3 is CASKPGLAAYEQYF. CDR3 nucleotide sequence: TGTGCCAGCAAGCCGGGACTAGCGGCCTACGAGCAGTACTTC.

This clone was detected only once. The genes are TRBV7-9 and TRBJ1-1; D is unresolved. The CDR3 sequence is 14 residues long. CDR1 is SEHNR, CDR2 FQNEAQ, per germline (reference sequence). Trimming removed 4 bases at V and 2 bases at J, with 11 bases between. CDR3 bases: TGTGCCAGCAGCTACGGACTGGTAAACACTGAAGCTTTCTTT. Its translation: CASSYGLVNTEAFF. Full variable domain (missing parts from reference TRBV7-9 and TRBJ1-1): DTGVSQNPRHKITKRGQNVTFRCDPISEHNRLYWYRQTLGQGPEFLTYFQNEAQLEKSRLLSDRFSAERPKGSFSTLEIQRTEQGDSAMYLCASSYGLVNTEAFFGQGTRLTVV.